These T cell receptor beta chains were read from a single sample in a study of beta chain features in type 1 diabetes. Clones were sequenced by immunoSEQ multiplex PCR, and TCRdb holds only the in-frame ones, with some missing. This table has approximately 100,000 clones, 28% appearing once. Sequenced input: central memory CD4+ T cells from blood. Receptor source: a woman between 18 and 29 years old with type 1 diabetes. The CDR3 runs from the conserved cysteine through the conserved F or W. A D gene is named only where the DNA matches it firmly. A clone size is listed for some rows: how often the clone was seen (once, few, many), or a class if it is expanded.

abundance: -; j_gene: TRBJ1-1; d_gene: TRBD1; v_gene: TRBV5-1; CDR3nt: TGCGCCAGCAGCCCAACAGGGGAAGGAACTGAAGCTTTCTTT; CDR3aa: CASSPTGEGTEAFF
abundance: -; j_gene: TRBJ2-7; d_gene: TRBD1; v_gene: TRBV5-4; CDR3nt: TGTGCCAGCAGCTCCGGGACAGGGTCCGTCTACGAGCAGTACTTC; CDR3aa: CASSSGTGSVYEQYF
abundance: few; j_gene: TRBJ2-1; d_gene: -; v_gene: TRBV11-3; CDR3nt: TGTGCCAGCAGCTTAGGGGTGGGAGTTCATGAGCAGTTCTTC; CDR3aa: CASSLGVGVHEQFF
abundance: -; j_gene: TRBJ1-3; d_gene: -; v_gene: TRBV7-9; CDR3nt: TGTGCCAGCAGTCAAAGAGCAGGGACAAGTACGACTGGAAACACCATATATTTT; CDR3aa: CASSQRAGTSTTGNTIYF
abundance: -; j_gene: TRBJ1-2; d_gene: -; v_gene: TRBV19; CDR3nt: TGTGCCAGTAGTATAGGAGTTAACTATGGCTACACCTTC; CDR3aa: CASSIGVNYGYTF
abundance: -; j_gene: TRBJ1-1; d_gene: -; v_gene: TRBV5-4; CDR3nt: TGTGCCAGCAGCTTGGCGTTGAACACTGAAGCTTTCTTT; CDR3aa: CASSLALNTEAFF
abundance: -; j_gene: TRBJ2-3; d_gene: TRBD2; v_gene: TRBV7-7; CDR3nt: TGTGCCAGCAGTAGCGGGAGAGGAGGCACAGATACGCAGTATTTT; CDR3aa: CASSSGRGGTDTQYF
abundance: -; j_gene: TRBJ1-1; d_gene: TRBD1; v_gene: TRBV5-4; CDR3nt: TGTGCCGGGAAGCGACAGGGGGACACTGAAGCTTTCTTT; CDR3aa: CAGKRQGDTEAFF
abundance: -; j_gene: TRBJ2-5; d_gene: TRBD1; v_gene: TRBV5-4; CDR3nt: TGTGCCAGCAGCCTACGACAGGGACAAGAGACCCAGTACTTC; CDR3aa: CASSLRQGQETQYF
abundance: -; j_gene: TRBJ1-3; d_gene: TRBD1; v_gene: TRBV30; CDR3nt: TGTGCCTGGAGGGGCCGACAGGGCTCTGGAAACACCATATATTTT; CDR3aa: CAWRGRQGSGNTIYF
abundance: -; j_gene: TRBJ2-7; d_gene: TRBD1; v_gene: TRBV28; CDR3nt: TGTGCCAGCAGTCCATCGTCCGGGACAGGAGCCTACGAGCAGTACTTC; CDR3aa: CASSPSSGTGAYEQYF
abundance: -; j_gene: TRBJ1-2; d_gene: TRBD1; v_gene: TRBV7-2; CDR3nt: TGTGCCAGCAGCGGCCCGACAGGGGGTGGCTACACCTTC; CDR3aa: CASSGPTGGGYTF
abundance: -; j_gene: TRBJ2-1; d_gene: TRBD1; v_gene: TRBV6-1; CDR3nt: TGTGCCAGCAGTGAAGGGGGGACAGGGGTTGGGGAGCAGTTCTTC; CDR3aa: CASSEGGTGVGEQFF
abundance: -; j_gene: TRBJ2-3; d_gene: TRBD1; v_gene: TRBV7-3; CDR3nt: TGTGCCAGCAGCTTAACACCGTCAGGGGGCGCGGGTACGCAGTATTTT; CDR3aa: CASSLTPSGGAGTQYF
abundance: few; j_gene: TRBJ1-2; d_gene: -; v_gene: TRBV14; CDR3nt: TGTGCCAGCAGCTTACCAGGGGCCCGAAAGGAGCATGGCTACACCTTC; CDR3aa: CASSLPGARKEHGYTF
abundance: few; j_gene: TRBJ1-2; d_gene: TRBD1; v_gene: TRBV28; CDR3nt: TGTGCCAGCAGTTTGTTGCCGGGACAGGGGGCAGTAGGCTACACCTTC; CDR3aa: CASSLLPGQGAVGYTF
abundance: -; j_gene: TRBJ1-1; d_gene: -; v_gene: TRBV10-3; CDR3nt: TGTGCCATCAGTGGACAAATTATGAACACTGAAGCTTTCTTT; CDR3aa: CAISGQIMNTEAFF